The T cell receptor beta chain described here comes from a study of T cell responses to AZD1222 COVID-19 vaccine. This CDR3 has 13 amino acids. V was cut by 10 bases and J by 5 bases, with 15 bases left in between. CDR1 is MDHEN, CDR2 SYDVKM, per germline. The method was immunoSEQ multiplex PCR; TCRdb's version includes in-frame clones alone and lacks a portion of them. The data show 55,000 to 70,000 clones, over 60% seen once. The chain couples TRBV28 to TRBJ1-5; tentatively, D is TRBD1 (5 bases). This TCR was sampled from an adult in good health. Sequenced material: peripheral blood, taken on day 0 of AZD1222 vaccination. CDR3 DNA: TGTGCCACAAACTGGGGGGTGGATCAGCCCCAGCATTTT. Protein product: CATNWGVDQPQHF. Based on the CDR3 plus reference TRBV28 and TRBJ1-5, the full variable domain is DVKVTQSSRYLVKRTGEKVFLECVQDMDHENMFWYRQDPGLGLRLIYFSYDVKMKEKGDIPEGYSVSREKKERFSLILESASTNQTSMYLCATNWGVDQPQHFGDGTRLSIL.